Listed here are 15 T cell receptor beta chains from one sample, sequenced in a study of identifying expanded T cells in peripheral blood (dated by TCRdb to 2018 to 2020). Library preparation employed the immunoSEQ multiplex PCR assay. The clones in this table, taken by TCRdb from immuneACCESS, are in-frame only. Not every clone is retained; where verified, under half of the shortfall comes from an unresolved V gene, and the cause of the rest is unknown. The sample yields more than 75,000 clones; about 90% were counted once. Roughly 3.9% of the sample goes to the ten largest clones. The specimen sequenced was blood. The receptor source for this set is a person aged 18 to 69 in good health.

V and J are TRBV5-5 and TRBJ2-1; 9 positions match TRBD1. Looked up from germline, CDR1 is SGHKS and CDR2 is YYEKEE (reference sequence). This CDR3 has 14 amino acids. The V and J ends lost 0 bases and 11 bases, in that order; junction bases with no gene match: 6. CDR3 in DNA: TGTGCCAGCAGCTTGGGAGGGACAGGGTCTCAGCAGTTCTTC. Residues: CASSLGGTGSQQFF.

The CDR3 reads CASRGMVGELFF. The CDR3 nucleotides are TGTGCCAGCAGAGGAATGGTCGGGGAGCTGTTTTTT. The V and J genes are TRBV6-5 and TRBJ2-2, with no clear D. Germline V gene lookup returns CDR1 MNHEY and CDR2 SVGAGI. V shed 6 bases and J shed 7 bases, with 9 bases lying between them. This CDR3 comprises 12 residues.

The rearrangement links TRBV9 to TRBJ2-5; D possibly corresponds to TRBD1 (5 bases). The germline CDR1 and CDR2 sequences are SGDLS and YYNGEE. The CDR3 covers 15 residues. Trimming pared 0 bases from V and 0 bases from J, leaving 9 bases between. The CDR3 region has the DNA TGTGCCAGCAGCGTAGGTGCAGGGAACCAAGAGACCCAGTACTTC. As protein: CASSVGAGNQETQYF.

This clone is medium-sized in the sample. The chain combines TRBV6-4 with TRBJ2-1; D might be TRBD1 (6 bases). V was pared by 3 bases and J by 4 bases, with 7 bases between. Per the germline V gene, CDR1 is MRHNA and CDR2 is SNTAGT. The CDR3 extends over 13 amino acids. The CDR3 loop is CASSEGTYNEQFF. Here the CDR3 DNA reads TGTGCCAGCAGTGAGGGGACATACAATGAGCAGTTCTTC.

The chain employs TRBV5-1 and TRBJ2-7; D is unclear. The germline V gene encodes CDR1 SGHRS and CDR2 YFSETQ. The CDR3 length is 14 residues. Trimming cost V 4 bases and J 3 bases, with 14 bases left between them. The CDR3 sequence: CASSHVETGYEQYF. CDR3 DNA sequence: TGCGCCAGCAGCCATGTCGAGACCGGCTACGAGCAGTACTTC.

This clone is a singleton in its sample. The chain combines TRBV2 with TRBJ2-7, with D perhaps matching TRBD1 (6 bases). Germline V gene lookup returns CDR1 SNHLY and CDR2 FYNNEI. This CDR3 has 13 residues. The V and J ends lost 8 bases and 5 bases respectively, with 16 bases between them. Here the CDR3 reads CASGRSRGHEQYF. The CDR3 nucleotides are TGTGCCAGCGGCAGGTCCAGGGGACACGAGCAGTACTTC.

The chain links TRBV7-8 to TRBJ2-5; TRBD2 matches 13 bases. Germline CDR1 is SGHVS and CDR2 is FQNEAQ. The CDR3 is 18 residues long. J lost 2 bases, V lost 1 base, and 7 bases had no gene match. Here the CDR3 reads CASSLVWTSGRSQETQYF. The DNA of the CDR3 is TGTGCCAGCAGCTTAGTGTGGACTAGCGGGAGAAGTCAAGAGACCCAGTACTTC.

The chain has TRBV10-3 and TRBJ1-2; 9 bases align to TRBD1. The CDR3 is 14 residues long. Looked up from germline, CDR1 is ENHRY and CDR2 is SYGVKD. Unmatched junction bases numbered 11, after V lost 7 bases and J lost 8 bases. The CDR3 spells CAINRKTGGEGYTF. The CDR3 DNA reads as TGTGCCATCAACCGAAAGACAGGGGGAGAAGGCTACACCTTC.

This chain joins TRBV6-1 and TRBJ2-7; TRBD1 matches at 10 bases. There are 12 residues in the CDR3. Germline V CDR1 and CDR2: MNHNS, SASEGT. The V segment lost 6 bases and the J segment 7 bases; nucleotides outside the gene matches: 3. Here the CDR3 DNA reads TGTGCCAGCAGCCGGACAGGGGGGGAGCAGTACTTC. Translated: CASSRTGGEQYF.

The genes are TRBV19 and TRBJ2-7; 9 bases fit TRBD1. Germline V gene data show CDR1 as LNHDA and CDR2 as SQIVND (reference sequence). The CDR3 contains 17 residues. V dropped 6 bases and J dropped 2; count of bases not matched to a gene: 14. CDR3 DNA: TGTGCCAGTAGCCCCACCGGGGACAGGGAAAGGGCCTACGAGCAGTACTTC. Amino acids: CASSPTGDRERAYEQYF. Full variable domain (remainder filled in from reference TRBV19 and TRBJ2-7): DGGITQSPKYLFRKEGQNVTLSCEQNLNHDAMYWYRQDPGQGLRLIYYSQIVNDFQKGDIAEGYSVSREKKESFPLTVTSAQKNPTAFYLCASSPTGDRERAYEQYFGPGTRLTVT.

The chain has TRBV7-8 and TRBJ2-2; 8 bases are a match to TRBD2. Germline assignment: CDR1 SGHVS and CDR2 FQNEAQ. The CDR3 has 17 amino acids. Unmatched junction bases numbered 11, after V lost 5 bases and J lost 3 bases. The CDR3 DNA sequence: TGTGCCAGCAGCGGACTAGCTGCGGGGGGATACACCGGGGAGCTGTTTTTT. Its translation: CASSGLAAGGYTGELFF.

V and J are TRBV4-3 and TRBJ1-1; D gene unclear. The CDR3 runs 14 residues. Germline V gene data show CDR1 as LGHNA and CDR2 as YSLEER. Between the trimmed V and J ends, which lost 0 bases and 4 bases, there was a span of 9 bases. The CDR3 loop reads CASSQDPGSTEAFF. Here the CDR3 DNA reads TGCGCCAGCAGCCAAGATCCTGGTTCCACTGAAGCTTTCTTT.

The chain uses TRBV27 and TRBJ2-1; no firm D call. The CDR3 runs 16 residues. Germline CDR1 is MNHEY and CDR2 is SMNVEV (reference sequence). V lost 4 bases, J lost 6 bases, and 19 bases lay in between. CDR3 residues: CASSSGLAMSSNEQFF. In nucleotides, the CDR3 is TGTGCCAGCAGTTCCGGATTGGCGATGTCAAGCAATGAGCAGTTCTTC.

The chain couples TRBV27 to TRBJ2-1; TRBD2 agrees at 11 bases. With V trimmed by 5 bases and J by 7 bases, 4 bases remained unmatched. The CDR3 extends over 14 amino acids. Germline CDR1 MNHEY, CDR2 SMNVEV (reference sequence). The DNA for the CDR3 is TGTGCCAGCAGTCTGGGACTAGCGGCTAATGAGCAGTTCTTC. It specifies CASSLGLAANEQFF.

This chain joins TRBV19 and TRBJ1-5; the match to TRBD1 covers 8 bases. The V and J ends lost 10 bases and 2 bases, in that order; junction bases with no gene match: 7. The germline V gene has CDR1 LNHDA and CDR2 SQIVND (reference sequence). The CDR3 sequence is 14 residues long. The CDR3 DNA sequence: TGTGCCACCAACAACAGGGGGGGCAATCAGCCCCAGCATTTT. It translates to CATNNRGGNQPQHF.